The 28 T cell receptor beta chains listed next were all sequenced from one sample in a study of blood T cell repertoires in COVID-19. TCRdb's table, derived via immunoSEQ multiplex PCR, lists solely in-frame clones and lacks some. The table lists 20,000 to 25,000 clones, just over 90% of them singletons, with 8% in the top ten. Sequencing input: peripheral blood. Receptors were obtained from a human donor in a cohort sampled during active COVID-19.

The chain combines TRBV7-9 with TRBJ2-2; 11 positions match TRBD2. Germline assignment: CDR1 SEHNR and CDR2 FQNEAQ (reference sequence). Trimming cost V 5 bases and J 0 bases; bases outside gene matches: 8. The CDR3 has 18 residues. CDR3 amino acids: CASSQGTSGFANTGELFF. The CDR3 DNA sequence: TGTGCCAGCAGCCAAGGGACTAGCGGATTCGCGAACACCGGGGAGCTGTTTTTT.

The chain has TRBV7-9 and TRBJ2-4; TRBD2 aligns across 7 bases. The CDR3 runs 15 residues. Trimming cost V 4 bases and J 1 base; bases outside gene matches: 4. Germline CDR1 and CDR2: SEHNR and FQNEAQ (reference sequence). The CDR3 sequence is CASSSTGGAKNIQYF. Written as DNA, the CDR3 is TGTGCCAGCAGCTCCACGGGGGGTGCCAAAAACATTCAGTACTTC.

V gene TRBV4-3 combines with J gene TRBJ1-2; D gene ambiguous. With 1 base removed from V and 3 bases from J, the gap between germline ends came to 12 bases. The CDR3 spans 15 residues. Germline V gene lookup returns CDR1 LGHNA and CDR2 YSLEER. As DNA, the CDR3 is TGCGCCAGCAGCCAAGGGCAGGTCGGTGACTATGGCTACACCTTC. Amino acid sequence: CASSQGQVGDYGYTF.

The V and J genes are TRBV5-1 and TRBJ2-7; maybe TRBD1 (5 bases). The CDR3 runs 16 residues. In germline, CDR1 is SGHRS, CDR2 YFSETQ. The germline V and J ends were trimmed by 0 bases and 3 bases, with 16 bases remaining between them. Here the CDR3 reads CASSLGLGKDNYEQYF. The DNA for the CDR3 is TGCGCCAGCAGCTTGGGATTAGGGAAGGACAACTACGAGCAGTACTTC.

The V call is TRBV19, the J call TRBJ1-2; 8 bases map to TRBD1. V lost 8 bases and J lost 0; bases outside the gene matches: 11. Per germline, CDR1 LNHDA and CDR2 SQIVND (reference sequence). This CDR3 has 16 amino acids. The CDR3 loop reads CASQPSGTGTNYGYTF. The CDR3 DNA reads TGTGCCAGTCAACCTAGCGGGACAGGTACTAACTATGGCTACACCTTC. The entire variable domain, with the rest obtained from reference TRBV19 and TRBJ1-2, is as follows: DGGITQSPKYLFRKEGQNVTLSCEQNLNHDAMYWYRQDPGQGLRLIYYSQIVNDFQKGDIAEGYSVSREKKESFPLTVTSAQKNPTAFYLCASQPSGTGTNYGYTFGSGTRLTVV.

CDR3 in amino acids: CASSQGTSAHYNEQFF. DNA for the CDR3: TGTGCCAGCAGCCAAGGAACTAGCGCTCACTACAATGAGCAGTTCTTC. The J gene is TRBJ2-1, the V gene TRBV3-1 (or the pseudogene TRBV3-2); 7 bases map to TRBD2. Per germline, CDR1 LGHDT and CDR2 YNNKEL (reference sequence). V lost 1 base to trimming and J lost 3 bases; unmatched junction nucleotides: 6. This CDR3 has 16 residues.

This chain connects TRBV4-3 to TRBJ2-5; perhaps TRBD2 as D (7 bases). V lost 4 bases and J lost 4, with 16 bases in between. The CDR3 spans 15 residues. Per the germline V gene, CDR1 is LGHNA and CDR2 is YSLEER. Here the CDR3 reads CASSPTPGGRETQYF. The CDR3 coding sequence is TGCGCCAGCAGCCCAACCCCCGGGGGGCGAGAGACCCAGTACTTC.

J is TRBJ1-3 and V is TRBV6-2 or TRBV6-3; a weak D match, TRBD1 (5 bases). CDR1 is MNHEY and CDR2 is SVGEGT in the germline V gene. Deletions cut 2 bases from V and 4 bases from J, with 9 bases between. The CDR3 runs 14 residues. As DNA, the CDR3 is TGTGCCAGCAGTTACACAGGAGCCGGAAACACCATATATTTT. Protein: CASSYTGAGNTIYF.

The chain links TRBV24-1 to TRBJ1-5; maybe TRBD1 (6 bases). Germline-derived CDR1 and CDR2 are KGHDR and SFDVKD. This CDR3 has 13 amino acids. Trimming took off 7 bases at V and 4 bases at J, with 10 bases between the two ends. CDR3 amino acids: CATSGTPNQPQHF. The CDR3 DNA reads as TGTGCCACCAGCGGGACACCGAATCAGCCCCAGCATTTT.

The CDR3 DNA follows: TGTGCCACCCAGGAGGGGCTCCTTCCCTTCTATGGCTACACCTTC. It yields the protein CATQEGLLPFYGYTF. V is TRBV28 and J is TRBJ1-2, with a possible D match to TRBD1 (5 bases). CDR3 size: 15 residues. Germline V gene data show CDR1 as MDHEN and CDR2 as SYDVKM. V lost 10 bases and J 4 bases, leaving 22 bases between the germline ends.

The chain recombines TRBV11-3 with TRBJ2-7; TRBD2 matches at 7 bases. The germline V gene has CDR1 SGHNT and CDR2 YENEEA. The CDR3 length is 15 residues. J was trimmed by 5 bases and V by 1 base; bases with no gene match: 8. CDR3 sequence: CASSLVAGDWDEQYF. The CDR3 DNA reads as TGTGCCAGCAGCTTAGTGGCGGGAGATTGGGACGAGCAGTACTTC.

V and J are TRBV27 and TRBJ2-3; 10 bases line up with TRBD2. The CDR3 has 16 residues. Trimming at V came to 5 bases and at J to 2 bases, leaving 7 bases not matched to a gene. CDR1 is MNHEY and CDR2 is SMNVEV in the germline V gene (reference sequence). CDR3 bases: TGTGCCAGCAGTCCAATCACTAGCGGGAACACAGATACGCAGTATTTT. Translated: CASSPITSGNTDTQYF.

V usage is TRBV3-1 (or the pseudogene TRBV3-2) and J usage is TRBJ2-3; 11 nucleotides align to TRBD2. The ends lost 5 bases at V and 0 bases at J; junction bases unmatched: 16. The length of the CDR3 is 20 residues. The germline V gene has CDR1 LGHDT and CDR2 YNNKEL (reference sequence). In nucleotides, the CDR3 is TGTGCCAGCAGCTCTCGTCTAGCGGGGGGCCGAACTACTAGCACAGATACGCAGTATTTT. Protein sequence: CASSSRLAGGRTTSTDTQYF.

The CDR3 DNA reads TGCGCCAGCAGCTCCCCAACTACAGGGACAACAGGTGGCTACACCTTC. It yields the protein CASSSPTTGTTGGYTF. The genes are TRBV5-1 and TRBJ1-2, with D tentatively TRBD1 (6 bases). This CDR3 spans 16 amino acids. V gave up 3 bases and J gave up 7 bases, with 22 bases separating them. CDR1 is SGHRS and CDR2 is YFSETQ in the germline V gene.

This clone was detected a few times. CDR3 in amino acids: CASVQGGGQPQHF. CDR3 DNA sequence: TGTGCCAGCGTGCAGGGAGGGGGTCAGCCCCAGCATTTT. This chain uses TRBV2 with TRBJ1-5, with D possibly being TRBD1 (6 bases). The V end lost 8 bases, the J end lost 6 bases, and 14 bases lay between the germline ends. CDR1 SNHLY and CDR2 FYNNEI come from the germline V gene. CDR3 size: 13 residues.

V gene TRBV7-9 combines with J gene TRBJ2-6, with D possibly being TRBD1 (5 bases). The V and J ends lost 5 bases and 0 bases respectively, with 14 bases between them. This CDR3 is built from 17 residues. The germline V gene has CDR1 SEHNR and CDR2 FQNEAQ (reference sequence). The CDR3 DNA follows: TGTGCCAGCAGCAGGACATTAGGAAACTCTGGGGCCAACGTCCTGACTTTC. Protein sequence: CASSRTLGNSGANVLTF.

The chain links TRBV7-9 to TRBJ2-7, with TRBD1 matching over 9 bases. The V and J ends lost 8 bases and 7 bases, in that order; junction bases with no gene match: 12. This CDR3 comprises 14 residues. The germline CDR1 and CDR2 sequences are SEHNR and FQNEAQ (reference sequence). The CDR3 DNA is TGTGCCAGCGGGGGGACAGGGATGTTGGGTGAGCAGTACTTC. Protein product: CASGGTGMLGEQYF.

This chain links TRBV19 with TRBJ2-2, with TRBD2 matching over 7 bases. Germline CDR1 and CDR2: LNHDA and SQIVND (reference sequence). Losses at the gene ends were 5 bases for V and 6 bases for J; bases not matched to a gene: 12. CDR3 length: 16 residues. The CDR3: CASSSPDKRGPGELFF. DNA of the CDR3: TGTGCCAGTAGTTCTCCCGACAAGCGGGGTCCCGGGGAGCTGTTTTTT.

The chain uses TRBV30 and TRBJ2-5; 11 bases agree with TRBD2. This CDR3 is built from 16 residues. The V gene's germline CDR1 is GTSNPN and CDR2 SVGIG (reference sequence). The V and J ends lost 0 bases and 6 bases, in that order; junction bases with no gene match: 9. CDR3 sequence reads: CAWSVPTSGRGQTQYF. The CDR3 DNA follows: TGTGCCTGGAGTGTGCCTACTAGCGGGAGAGGGCAGACCCAGTACTTC. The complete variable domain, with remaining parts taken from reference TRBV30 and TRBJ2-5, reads SQTIHQWPATLVQPVGSPLSLECTVEGTSNPNLYWYRQAAGRGLQLLFYSVGIGQISSEVPQNLSASRPQDRQFILSSKKLLLSDSGFYLCAWSVPTSGRGQTQYFGPGTRLLVL.

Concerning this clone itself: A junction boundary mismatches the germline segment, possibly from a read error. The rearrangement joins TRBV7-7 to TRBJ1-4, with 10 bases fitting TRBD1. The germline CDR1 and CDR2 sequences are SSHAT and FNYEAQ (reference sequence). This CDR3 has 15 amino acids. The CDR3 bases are TGTGCTAGCAGCTCCGGGACAGGGGTGGATGAAAAACTGTTTTTT. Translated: CASSSGTGVDEKLFF.

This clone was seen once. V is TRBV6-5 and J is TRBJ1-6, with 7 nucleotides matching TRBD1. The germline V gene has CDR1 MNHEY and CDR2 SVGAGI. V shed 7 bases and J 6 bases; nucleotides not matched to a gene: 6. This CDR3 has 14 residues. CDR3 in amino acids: CASTEQGPNSPLHF. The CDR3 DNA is TGTGCCAGCACCGAACAGGGGCCTAATTCACCCCTCCACTTT.

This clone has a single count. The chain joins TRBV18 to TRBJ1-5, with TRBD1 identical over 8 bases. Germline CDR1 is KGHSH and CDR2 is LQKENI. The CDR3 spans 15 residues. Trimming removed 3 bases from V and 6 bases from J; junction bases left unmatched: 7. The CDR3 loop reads CASSPNQGAGQPQHF. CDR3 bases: TGTGCCAGCTCACCTAATCAGGGGGCTGGTCAGCCCCAGCATTTT.

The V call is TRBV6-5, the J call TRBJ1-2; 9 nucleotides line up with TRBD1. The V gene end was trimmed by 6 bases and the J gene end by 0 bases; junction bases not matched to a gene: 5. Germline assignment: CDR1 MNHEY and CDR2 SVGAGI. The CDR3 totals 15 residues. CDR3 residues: CASRGTGLANYGYTF. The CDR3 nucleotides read TGTGCCAGCAGAGGGACAGGGTTAGCTAACTATGGCTACACCTTC.

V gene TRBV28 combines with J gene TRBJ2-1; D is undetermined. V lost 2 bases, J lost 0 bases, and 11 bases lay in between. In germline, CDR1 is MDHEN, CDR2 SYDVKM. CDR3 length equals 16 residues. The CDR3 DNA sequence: TGTGCCAGCAGTTTACCTACAGCCCTCTCCTACAATGAGCAGTTCTTC. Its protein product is CASSLPTALSYNEQFF.

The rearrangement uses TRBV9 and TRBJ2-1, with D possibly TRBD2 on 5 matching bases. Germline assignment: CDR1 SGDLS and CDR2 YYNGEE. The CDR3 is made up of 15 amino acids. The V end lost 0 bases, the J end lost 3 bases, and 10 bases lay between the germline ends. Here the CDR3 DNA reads TGTGCCAGCAGCGTAGTGGCTAGCCTCTACAATGAGCAGTTCTTC. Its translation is CASSVVASLYNEQFF.

The CDR3 is CASERQGALYGYTF. DNA for the CDR3: TGTGCCAGCGAAAGACAGGGGGCCCTCTATGGCTACACCTTC. The V gene is TRBV6-5, the J gene TRBJ1-2, with 10 nucleotides matching TRBD1. V shed 8 bases and J 4 bases; nucleotides not matched to a gene: 7. The CDR3 has 14 residues. Germline V gene lookup returns CDR1 MNHEY and CDR2 SVGAGI.

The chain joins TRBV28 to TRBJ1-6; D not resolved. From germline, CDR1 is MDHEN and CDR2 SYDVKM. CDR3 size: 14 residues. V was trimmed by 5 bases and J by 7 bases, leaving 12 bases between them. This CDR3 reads CASSQTRRNSPLHF. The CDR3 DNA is TGTGCCAGCAGTCAAACTCGCCGGAATTCACCCCTCCACTTT.

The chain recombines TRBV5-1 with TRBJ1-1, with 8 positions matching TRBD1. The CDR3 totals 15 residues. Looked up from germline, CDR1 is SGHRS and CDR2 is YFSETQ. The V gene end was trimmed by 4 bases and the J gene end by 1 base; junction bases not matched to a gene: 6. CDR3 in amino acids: CASSPGGLGNTEAFF. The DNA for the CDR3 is TGCGCCAGCAGCCCAGGGGGCTTGGGGAACACTGAAGCTTTCTTT. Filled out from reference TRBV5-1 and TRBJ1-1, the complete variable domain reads KAGVTQTPRYLIKTRGQQVTLSCSPISGHRSVSWYQQTPGQGLQFLFEYFSETQRNKGNFPGRFSGRQFSNSRSEMNVSTLELGDSALYLCASSPGGLGNTEAFFGQGTRLTVV.